Listed here are 18 T cell receptor beta chains from one sample, sequenced in a study of blood T cell repertoires in COVID-19. Measured with immunoSEQ multiplex PCR; TCRdb has only the in-frame clones, and not every one. The sample consists of tens of thousands of clones, approximately 91% of them appearing once. What was sequenced was peripheral blood. The receptors originated from a man aged 45-60 years with active COVID-19.

J is TRBJ2-7 and V is TRBV30; 8 bases match TRBD1. CDR1 and CDR2 (germline): GTSNPN, SVGIG (reference sequence). This CDR3 contains 13 residues. The V gene end was trimmed by 6 bases and the J gene end by 6 bases; junction bases not matched to a gene: 10. CDR3 in amino acids: CACRDRMYREQYF. CDR3 DNA: TGTGCCTGCCGGGACAGGATGTATCGCGAGCAGTACTTC.

V and J are TRBV5-4 and TRBJ2-3; TRBD2 matches 7 bases. The CDR3 is 13 residues long. Unmatched junction bases numbered 3, after V lost 2 bases and J lost 6 bases. Looked up from germline, CDR1 is SGHNT and CDR2 is YYREEE (reference sequence). The chain's CDR3 is CASSLKAGDTQYF. The CDR3, as DNA: TGTGCCAGCAGCTTAAAAGCGGGGGATACGCAGTATTTT.

The V and J genes are TRBV29-1 and TRBJ1-1; D is unclear. The ends were cut back, 4 bases at V and 0 bases at J, with 15 bases in the middle. Germline V lookup: CDR1 SQVTM, CDR2 ANQGSEA. The CDR3 is 15 amino acids. The CDR3 DNA reads as TGCAGCGTTGGCTCTGGTGTAACGGTGAACACTGAAGCTTTCTTT. Encoded protein: CSVGSGVTVNTEAFF.

V gene TRBV19 combines with J gene TRBJ1-5, with D possibly TRBD1 on 6 matching bases. With 2 bases removed from V and 7 bases from J, the gap between germline ends came to 18 bases. Looked up from germline, CDR1 is LNHDA and CDR2 is SQIVND (reference sequence). The CDR3 consists of 16 residues. The CDR3 here is CASSISPGGRGQPQHF. For the CDR3, the DNA is TGTGCCAGTAGTATATCCCCCGGGGGGCGCGGACAGCCCCAGCATTTT.

The chain uses TRBV19 and TRBJ1-4, with TRBD1 as a possible D gene (6 bases). This CDR3 comprises 15 residues. The V and J ends lost 2 bases and 7 bases respectively, with 14 bases between them. Germline assignment: CDR1 LNHDA and CDR2 SQIVND (reference sequence). The CDR3 nucleotides read TGTGCCAGTAGTATAAGCCAGGGGATGAGTGAAAAACTGTTTTTT. It translates to CASSISQGMSEKLFF.

The chain has TRBV2 and TRBJ1-2; TRBD1 aligns across 7 bases. Germline V gene data show CDR1 as SNHLY and CDR2 as FYNNEI. Trimming removed 6 bases from V and 2 bases from J; junction bases left unmatched: 6. The CDR3 covers 14 residues. For the CDR3, the DNA is TGTGCCAGCAGGGCCGGACAGGTGAACTATGGCTACACCTTC. Protein: CASRAGQVNYGYTF.

V is TRBV12-5 and J is TRBJ1-1; 7 nucleotides align to TRBD1. The CDR3 sequence is 19 residues long. With V trimmed by 1 base and J by 1 base, 15 bases remained unmatched. Germline-derived CDR1 and CDR2 are LGHNT and FRNRAP. CDR3 coding DNA: TGTGCTAGTGGTTTGGCGCCCAAGGGGGCTTTAGGGGAGAACACTGAAGCTTTCTTT. It encodes CASGLAPKGALGENTEAFF.

This clone was recorded once. The rearrangement joins TRBV5-1 to TRBJ1-2, with a possible D match to TRBD1 (6 bases). Trimming shortened V by 4 bases and J by 6 bases, and 13 bases separated the two germline ends. The CDR3 has 13 amino acids. Germline V gene sequence: CDR1 SGHRS, CDR2 YFSETQ. CDR3 sequence (DNA): TGCGCCAGCAGCCTAGGACAGACAGATGGCTACACCTTC. Translated: CASSLGQTDGYTF.

This CDR3 reads CASKKGLAGAANTGELFF. The DNA for the CDR3 is TGTGCCAGTAAGAAGGGGCTAGCGGGGGCTGCGAACACCGGGGAGCTGTTTTTT. The V gene is TRBV19, the J gene TRBJ2-2, with TRBD2 identical over 10 bases. Trimming cost V 7 bases and J 0 bases; bases outside gene matches: 11. The CDR3 contains 18 residues. The germline V gene has CDR1 LNHDA and CDR2 SQIVND (reference sequence).

This clone was seen only a few times. The chain recombines TRBV7-3 with TRBJ1-2; TRBD1 aligns across 9 bases. This CDR3 contains 13 residues. J was trimmed by 7 bases and V by 5 bases; bases with no gene match: 5. Germline assignment: CDR1 SGHTA and CDR2 FQGTGA. The CDR3: CASSPGQGFGYTF. For the CDR3, the DNA is TGTGCCAGCAGCCCGGGACAGGGCTTTGGCTACACCTTC.

The CDR3 is CASSLSQGPYNEQFF. CDR3 DNA: TGTGCCAGCAGCTTAAGTCAGGGGCCCTACAATGAGCAGTTCTTC. The rearrangement uses TRBV7-2 and TRBJ2-1, with D perhaps TRBD1 (6 bases). CDR1 is SGHTA and CDR2 is FQGNSA in the germline V gene. CDR3 length: 15 residues. Trimming shortened V by 2 bases and J by 2 bases, and 10 bases separated the two germline ends.

V gene TRBV7-8 combines with J gene TRBJ1-2; the D is unclear. CDR3 length: 14 residues. Germline CDR1 SGHVS, CDR2 FQNEAQ. V lost 1 base to trimming and J lost 4 bases, with 10 bases between them. The CDR3 spells CASSLDAGLYGYTF. CDR3 nucleotide sequence: TGTGCCAGCAGCTTAGACGCAGGACTCTATGGCTACACCTTC.

The CDR3 nucleotides are TGTGCCAGTAGTACCCTTGGGACAGGAACTATGTCAACTAATGAAAAACTGTTTTTT. Translating gives CASSTLGTGTMSTNEKLFF. The genes are TRBV19 and TRBJ1-4; 8 bases match TRBD1. Unmatched junction bases numbered 13, after V lost 4 bases and J lost 0 bases. This CDR3 has 19 amino acids. The V gene's germline CDR1 is LNHDA and CDR2 SQIVND (reference sequence).

The chain recombines TRBV30 with TRBJ1-2, with TRBD1 matching 10 bases. V trimming: 4 bases; J trimming: 3 bases; junction bases outside the gene matches: 8. Germline values: CDR1 GTSNPN, CDR2 SVGIG (reference sequence). The CDR3 runs to 15 residues. The CDR3 nucleotides are TGTGCCTGGAAGACAGGGGGCGCGAAAGACTATGGCTACACCTTC. The encoded protein is CAWKTGGAKDYGYTF.

The chain employs TRBV6-5 and TRBJ2-1; D might be TRBD1 (5 bases). In germline, CDR1 is MNHEY, CDR2 SVGAGI. The CDR3 sequence is 12 residues long. V shed 2 bases and J shed 11 bases, with 10 bases lying between them. DNA for the CDR3: TGTGCCAGCAGTTACGATCAGGGCCAGCAGTTCTTC. Translated, it gives CASSYDQGQQFF.

J is TRBJ1-2 and V is TRBV6-5, with 8 bases that match TRBD1. The CDR3 spans 16 residues. The junction had 13 bases not matched to a gene; V was cut back by 4 bases and J by 6 bases. In germline, CDR1 is MNHEY, CDR2 SVGAGI. This CDR3 is CASSSFRPQGADGYTF. CDR3 DNA: TGTGCCAGCAGTTCCTTTCGGCCGCAGGGGGCGGATGGCTACACCTTC.

The CDR3: CASSKDSNYGYTF. Written as DNA, the CDR3 is TGTGCCAGTAGTAAGGACAGTAACTATGGCTACACCTTC. The chain joins TRBV19 to TRBJ1-2; tentatively, D is TRBD1 (6 bases). V dropped 4 bases and J dropped 1 base, with 7 bases sitting between them. CDR3 length: 13 residues. Germline V gene sequence: CDR1 LNHDA, CDR2 SQIVND (reference sequence).

This clone has a single count. The CDR3 loop reads CASSQQGATSYYTF. Written as DNA, the CDR3 is TGTGCCAGCAGCCAACAGGGGGCCACATCCTATTACACCTTC. The chain recombines TRBV3-1 (or the pseudogene TRBV3-2) with TRBJ1-2; 8 bases line up with TRBD1. Germline loops: CDR1 LGHDT, CDR2 YNNKEL (reference sequence). The CDR3 runs 14 residues. V was clipped by 2 bases and J by 11 bases; unmatched bases: 10.